This TCR beta chain is from a study of shared clonotypes between healthy human individuals. Only Caucasian adults living in Nashville, Tennessee made up the donor group. Notes on the study in general: In several donors, approximately 5% of naive CD4 clonotypes appeared in common.

Concerning this clone itself: Its cognate antigen is unknown. This sample includes further DNA sequences coding for the same CDR3.

Germline V gene lookup returns CDR1 SGHRS and CDR2 YFSETQ. The CDR3 spans 12 residues. V was trimmed by 0 bases and J by 3 bases, leaving 3 bases between them. It was at deep level that the assay was run. TCRdb keeps only in-frame clones here, not all; method: immunoSEQ multiplex PCR. The sample shows 1,500,000 or so clones, around 98.5% of them seen only once. This chain uses TRBV5-1 with TRBJ1-1; D remains unclear. Material: naive CD4+ T cells sorted from blood. Sample subset: CD45RA+ positively selected. This clonotype originated in a man aged 25-40 years in good health. For the CDR3, the DNA is TGCGCCAGCAGCTTGGGGGACACTGAAGCTTTCTTT. This encodes CASSLGDTEAFF.